This passage covers 7 T cell receptor beta chains from one sample sequenced in a study of shared clonotypes between healthy human individuals. Data came from immunoSEQ multiplex PCR; TCRdb stores just in-frame clones and leaves some out. The data show under 1,100,000 clones, around 74% seen once. The sample consisted of memory CD4+ T cells sorted from blood. The sample's subset: CD45RA-negative fraction. These receptors were collected from a man between 18 and 35 years old in good health.

The chain recombines TRBV7-2 with TRBJ1-1, with D unclear. The CDR3 has 14 amino acids. V was trimmed by 7 bases and J by 2 bases, leaving 14 bases between them. Germline CDR1 reads SGHTA; CDR2 reads FQGNSA. The CDR3 DNA is TGTGCCAGCACCCGAGGGCGAACCAACACTGAAGCTTTCTTT. It encodes CASTRGRTNTEAFF.

The chain couples TRBV9 to TRBJ1-2; TRBD1 might be the D (5 bases). Germline assignment: CDR1 SGDLS and CDR2 YYNGEE. This CDR3 spans 13 amino acids. V gave up 3 bases and J gave up 9 bases, with 15 bases separating them. The CDR3 region is CASSARLGGSYTF. In DNA, the CDR3 is TGTGCCAGCAGCGCACGCCTCGGGGGGAGCTACACCTTC.

The chain couples TRBV4-3 to TRBJ1-3; D might be TRBD1 (6 bases). CDR1 and CDR2 (germline): LGHNA, YSLEER. V lost 0 bases and J lost 0, with 12 bases in between. This CDR3 is 17 amino acids long. CDR3 DNA: TGCGCCAGCAGCCAAGATGGACAGCCGTACTCTGGAAACACCATATATTTT. It yields the protein CASSQDGQPYSGNTIYF.

The chain links TRBV19 to TRBJ2-4; TRBD1 matches 7 bases. After removal of 5 bases from V and 9 bases from J, the junction contained 19 bases not matched to a gene. The CDR3 extends over 17 amino acids. Germline V gene sequence: CDR1 LNHDA, CDR2 SQIVND (reference sequence). The CDR3 nucleotides read TGTGCCAGTAGTCCAAGGGGGACAGTATTCACCCTGGGCATTCAGTACTTC. This translates into CASSPRGTVFTLGIQYF.

This clone occurred a few times. The chain is built from TRBV10-3 and TRBJ1-1, with unresolved D. V was shortened by 0 bases and J by 4 bases, with 0 bases between the two germline ends. Germline CDR1 and CDR2: ENHRY and SYGVKD. The CDR3 covers 11 residues. CDR3 sequence (DNA): TGTGCCATCAGTGAGTCCACTGAAGCTTTCTTT. Residues: CAISESTEAFF.

The chain joins TRBV2 to TRBJ2-7; D is perhaps TRBD2 (5 bases). V lost 8 bases and J lost 7, with 12 bases in between. The CDR3 spans 11 residues. Germline CDR1 is SNHLY and CDR2 is FYNNEI. The CDR3 DNA reads as TGTGCCAGCCGGGGTTTCGTTGAGCAGTACTTC. Translating it yields CASRGFVEQYF.

The chain carries TRBV7-8 and TRBJ2-7, with a tentative D call TRBD2 (6 bases). The germline V gene has CDR1 SGHVS and CDR2 FQNEAQ. There are 14 residues in the CDR3. Trimming cost V 2 bases and J 1 base, with 9 bases left between them. CDR3 in DNA: TGTGCCAGCAGCTTACGGGCGGGATCCTACGAGCAGTACTTC. It yields the protein CASSLRAGSYEQYF.